The clone carrying this T cell receptor beta chain was observed a few times. The sample is drawn from a study of spatial heterogeneity in lung cancer. Sample time point: sample taken at primary tumor resection. Sequencing covered unsorted whole RNA taken from tumor, nontumor lung or frozen PBMC. Donors were some 72 untreated early-stage non-small cell lung cancer patients. The CDR3 spans 12 residues. Germline CDR1 reads SQVTM; CDR2 reads ANQGSEA. Trimming shortened V by 5 bases and J by 4 bases, and 8 bases separated the two germline ends. TCRdb independently ran MiXCR on the 5' RACE reads; one entry per CDR3 protein. This sample has under 6,000 distinct CDR3 sequences, with about 28% found just once.

The V call is TRBV29-1, the J call TRBJ2-2; tentatively, D is TRBD1 (6 bases). The material sequenced was PBMCs, taken at surgery. This receptor was obtained from a male donor with early-stage non-small cell lung cancer. The CDR3 spells CSVTGITGELFF. The CDR3 DNA follows: TGCAGCGTTACAGGGATCACCGGGGAGCTGTTTTTT.